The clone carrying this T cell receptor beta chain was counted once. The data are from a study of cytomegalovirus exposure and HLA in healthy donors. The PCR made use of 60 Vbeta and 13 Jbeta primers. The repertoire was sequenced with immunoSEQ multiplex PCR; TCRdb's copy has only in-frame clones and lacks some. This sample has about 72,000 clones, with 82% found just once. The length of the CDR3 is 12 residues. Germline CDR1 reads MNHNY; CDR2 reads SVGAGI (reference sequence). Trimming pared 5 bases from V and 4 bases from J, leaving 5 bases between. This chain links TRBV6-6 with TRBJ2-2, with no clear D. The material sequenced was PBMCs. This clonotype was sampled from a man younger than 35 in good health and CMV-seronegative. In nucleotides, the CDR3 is TGTGCCAGCAGTGTGAGCACCGGGGAGCTGTTTTTT. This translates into CASSVSTGELFF.